Shown below are 28 T cell receptor beta chains from a single sample sequenced in a study of OX40 agonist ivuxolimab in advanced cancers. Profiled with immunoSEQ multiplex PCR; TCRdb holds only in-frame clones, not every one. The repertoire holds 40,000 to 65,000 clones, less than 90% seen once, with approximately 4.2% in the top ten. The source was CD4+ or CD8+ T cells sorted from blood, collected in a trial of the OX40 agonist ivuxolimab. The receptors come from an adult with an advanced solid tumor such as melanoma, head and neck, liver or kidney cancer.

The V gene is TRBV10-3, the J gene TRBJ1-1; TRBD1 agrees at 7 bases. This CDR3 is 15 amino acids long. The germline CDR1 and CDR2 sequences are ENHRY and SYGVKD. The ends lost 6 bases at V and 0 bases at J; junction bases unmatched: 7. In DNA form, the CDR3 reads TGTGCCATCAGATCGGACAGGAGCATGAACACTGAAGCTTTCTTT. It encodes CAIRSDRSMNTEAFF.

J is TRBJ2-1 and V is TRBV19; 9 nucleotides align to TRBD2. This CDR3 has 15 amino acids. CDR1 is LNHDA, CDR2 SQIVND, per germline (reference sequence). The V segment lost 5 bases and the J segment 2 bases; nucleotides outside the gene matches: 4. Here the CDR3 DNA reads TGTGCCAGTAGTCGGCTAGCGGGACCCTACAATGAGCAGTTCTTC. Its translation: CASSRLAGPYNEQFF.

The chain has TRBV5-1 and TRBJ2-3, with 11 bases lining up with TRBD2. This CDR3 comprises 17 residues. The junction had 10 bases not matched to a gene; V was cut back by 4 bases and J by 3 bases. The germline CDR1 and CDR2 sequences are SGHRS and YFSETQ. CDR3 sequence reads: CASSLYTGLAATDTQYF. CDR3 bases: TGCGCCAGCAGCCTATATACGGGACTAGCGGCAACAGATACGCAGTATTTT.

The chain recombines TRBV12-5 with TRBJ2-7; D is ambiguous. There are 11 residues in the CDR3. V lost 5 bases and J 3 bases, leaving 5 bases between the germline ends. Germline assignment: CDR1 LGHNT and CDR2 FRNRAP. DNA of the CDR3: TGTGCTAGTGGTATCCGCTACGAGCAGTACTTC. Translated: CASGIRYEQYF.

The chain combines TRBV28 with TRBJ1-1; 9 nucleotides line up with TRBD1. The ends lost 3 bases at V and 4 bases at J; junction bases unmatched: 15. Germline V CDR1 and CDR2: MDHEN, SYDVKM. CDR3 length equals 18 residues. For the CDR3, the DNA is TGTGCCAGCAGTTTCCTGGGACAGGGAGCCCCTTTGCGCACTGAAGCTTTCTTT. It is translated as CASSFLGQGAPLRTEAFF.

The chain links TRBV4-3 to TRBJ2-1; perhaps D is TRBD1 or TRBD2 (7 bases each). Trimming pared 0 bases from V and 5 bases from J, leaving 20 bases between. Germline CDR1 reads LGHNA; CDR2 reads YSLEER. This CDR3 comprises 18 residues. The DNA of the CDR3 is TGCGCCAGCAGCCAAGATCAGGGGGGAGGGATCCCTGACAATGAGCAGTTCTTC. It yields the protein CASSQDQGGGIPDNEQFF.

The V call is TRBV7-9, the J call TRBJ2-1; 12 bases match TRBD2. The CDR3 is 17 residues long. With V trimmed by 0 bases and J by 10 bases, 10 bases remained unmatched. CDR1 is SEHNR, CDR2 FQNEAQ, per germline (reference sequence). Written as DNA, the CDR3 is TGTGCCAGCAGCTTAGCTCCTCTAGCGGGAGGGCCTTGGGAGCAGTTCTTC. Translated: CASSLAPLAGGPWEQFF.

The chain links TRBV29-1 to TRBJ2-7; 12 bases line up with TRBD2. CDR3 length: 14 residues. V lost 7 bases and J lost 1; bases outside the gene matches: 5. Germline lookup yields CDR1 SQVTM and CDR2 ANQGSEA. The CDR3 region is CSAGGLAGSYEQYF. CDR3 in DNA: TGCAGCGCCGGGGGACTAGCGGGTTCCTACGAGCAGTACTTC.

The chain couples TRBV6-6 to TRBJ2-5, with 11 positions matching TRBD2. The CDR3 sequence is 14 residues long. V was clipped by 10 bases and J by 4 bases; unmatched bases: 8. Germline V lookup: CDR1 MNHNY, CDR2 SVGAGI (reference sequence). The CDR3 DNA follows: TGTGCCACCAAAGGACTAGCGGGTATAGAGACCCAGTACTTC. This sequence encodes CATKGLAGIETQYF.

The chain employs TRBV29-1 and TRBJ2-3, with D possibly being TRBD2 (6 bases). This CDR3 contains 14 residues. V was shortened by 7 bases and J by 7 bases, with 21 bases between the two germline ends. Germline V gives CDR1 SQVTM, CDR2 ANQGSEA. The CDR3 DNA follows: TGCAGCGCAAGGCGGGACCTTGATGTGAATACGCAGTATTTT. It encodes CSARRDLDVNTQYF.

V is TRBV6-5 and J is TRBJ1-1, with 8 positions matching TRBD1. This CDR3 region has 12 residues. CDR1 is MNHEY and CDR2 is SVGAGI in the germline V gene. The V gene end was trimmed by 5 bases and the J gene end by 11 bases; junction bases not matched to a gene: 7. The CDR3 reads CASSVGQGNAFF. In DNA, the CDR3 is TGTGCCAGCAGTGTCGGACAGGGAAACGCTTTCTTT.

The rearrangement uses TRBV7-2 and TRBJ1-3; weak D call: TRBD1 (6 bases). Trimming stripped 1 base from V and 3 bases from J, with 13 bases between. Germline CDR1 SGHTA, CDR2 FQGNSA. There are 16 residues in the CDR3. DNA of the CDR3: TGTGCCAGCAGCTTAGAGGTGACAGGTTTTGGAAACACCATATATTTT. This codes for CASSLEVTGFGNTIYF. Full variable domain (outside the CDR3, taken from reference TRBV7-2 and TRBJ1-3): GAGVSQSPSNKVTEKGKDVELRCDPISGHTALYWYRQSLGQGLEFLIYFQGNSAPDKSGLPSDRFSAERTGGSVSTLTIQRTQQEDSAVYLCASSLEVTGFGNTIYFGEGSWLTVV.

This clone has more than one count but fewer than ten. The chain links TRBV9 to TRBJ2-7, with 7 bases matching TRBD2. From germline, CDR1 is SGDLS and CDR2 YYNGEE. Trimming took 0 bases from V and 0 from J; bases not matched to a gene: 6. The CDR3 contains 16 residues. The chain's CDR3 is CASSVGLADSSYEQYF. The CDR3, as DNA: TGTGCCAGCAGCGTAGGCCTAGCGGATAGCTCCTACGAGCAGTACTTC.

The chain couples TRBV21-1 to TRBJ1-1; the listed D gene, TRBD1, was not tested against the DNA. TRBV21-1 corresponds to a pseudogene. This CDR3 is built from 14 residues. CDR3 amino acids: CASSKGCRGTEAFF. CDR3 nucleotides: TGTGCCAGCAGCAAAGGTTGTAGGGGGACTGAAGCTTTCTTT.

This clone was detected a few times. This chain joins TRBV29-1 and TRBJ2-3; a possible D gene is TRBD1 (6 bases). Germline V gene lookup returns CDR1 SQVTM and CDR2 ANQGSEA. This CDR3 spans 11 amino acids. Trimming took off 6 bases at V and 6 bases at J, with 10 bases between the two ends. The CDR3 nucleotides read TGCAGCGTAGCTACAGGGGATACGCAGTATTTT. Amino acid sequence: CSVATGDTQYF.

V and J are TRBV15 and TRBJ2-7, with D unresolved. V dropped 0 bases and J dropped 3 bases, with 12 bases sitting between them. Germline V gives CDR1 LNHNV, CDR2 YYDKDF (reference sequence). The CDR3 contains 15 residues. The CDR3 region is CATSRDWRLIYEQYF. The CDR3 nucleotides are TGTGCCACCAGCAGAGATTGGCGGTTGATCTACGAGCAGTACTTC.

The chain combines TRBV28 with TRBJ2-5; D may be TRBD2 (7 bases). Germline V lookup: CDR1 MDHEN, CDR2 SYDVKM. The CDR3 loop spans 13 amino acids. V shed 11 bases and J shed 8 bases, with 21 bases lying between them. CDR3 protein: CAWGRGMGITQYF. The CDR3 nucleotides are TGTGCCTGGGGGCGGGGGATGGGAATTACCCAGTACTTC.

The chain uses TRBV14 and TRBJ2-6, with D hard to call. The germline V gene encodes CDR1 SGHDN and CDR2 FVKESK. Trimming pared 4 bases from V and 1 base from J, leaving 11 bases between. This CDR3 is built from 16 residues. This CDR3 reads CASSPMEWSGANVLTF. The DNA for the CDR3 is TGTGCCAGCAGCCCCATGGAGTGGTCTGGGGCCAACGTCCTGACTTTC.

J is TRBJ1-1 and V is TRBV6-4; D may be TRBD1 (6 bases). This CDR3 contains 16 residues. V lost 0 bases and J 3 bases, leaving 14 bases between the germline ends. CDR1 and CDR2 (germline): MRHNA, SNTAGT. As DNA, the CDR3 is TGTGCCAGCAGTGACTCCCATAGGGGGGCGGACACTGAAGCTTTCTTT. Amino acids: CASSDSHRGADTEAFF.

This clone came up once. The V gene is TRBV18, the J gene TRBJ1-1; 7 nucleotides match TRBD1. Germline V gene data show CDR1 as KGHSH and CDR2 as LQKENI. CDR3 length: 15 amino acids. The J segment lost 1 base and the V segment lost 3 bases, leaving 5 bases of the junction unmatched. The CDR3 loop is CASSPPGQTNTEAFF. The CDR3 coding sequence is TGTGCCAGCTCACCCCCGGGACAGACGAACACTGAAGCTTTCTTT. Drawing the rest from reference TRBV18 and TRBJ1-1, the complete variable domain is NAGVMQNPRHLVRRRGQEARLRCSPMKGHSHVYWYRQLPEEGLKFMVYLQKENIIDESGMPKERFSAEFPKEGPSILRIQQVVRGDSAAYFCASSPPGQTNTEAFFGQGTRLTVV.

V usage is TRBV4-3 and J usage is TRBJ2-1; TRBD2 might be the D (6 bases). Between the trimmed V and J ends, which lost 0 bases and 4 bases, there was a span of 10 bases. CDR1 is LGHNA, CDR2 YSLEER, per germline. This CDR3 is built from 15 residues. Written as DNA, the CDR3 is TGCGCCAGCAGCCAAGACTTTGCGGGATACAATGAGCAGTTCTTC. It encodes CASSQDFAGYNEQFF.

The sample holds one count of this clone. The chain combines TRBV2 with TRBJ2-5, with 8 bases identical to TRBD2. The CDR3 is 16 amino acids. Germline loops: CDR1 SNHLY, CDR2 FYNNEI. V dropped 6 bases and J dropped 1; count of bases not matched to a gene: 10. The CDR3 DNA sequence: TGTGCCAGCAGCGTCGGACTAGCCATTGTCCAAGAGACCCAGTACTTC. This sequence encodes CASSVGLAIVQETQYF. Filled out from reference TRBV2 and TRBJ2-5, the complete variable domain reads EPEVTQTPSHQVTQMGQEVILRCVPISNHLYFYWYRQILGQKVEFLVSFYNNEISEKSEIFDDQFSVERPDGSNFTLKIRSTKLEDSAMYFCASSVGLAIVQETQYFGPGTRLLVL.

This clone was counted between two and nine times. The rearrangement joins TRBV5-1 to TRBJ1-2; no firm D call. V was shortened by 1 base and J by 8 bases, with 12 bases between the two germline ends. CDR3 length: 13 residues. Germline lookup yields CDR1 SGHRS and CDR2 YFSETQ. In nucleotides, the CDR3 is TGCGCCAGCAGCTTGACAGTTGGAGACGGCTACACCTTC. This sequence encodes CASSLTVGDGYTF. Filled out from reference TRBV5-1 and TRBJ1-2, the complete variable domain reads KAGVTQTPRYLIKTRGQQVTLSCSPISGHRSVSWYQQTPGQGLQFLFEYFSETQRNKGNFPGRFSGRQFSNSRSEMNVSTLELGDSALYLCASSLTVGDGYTFGSGTRLTVV.

The rearrangement links TRBV2 to TRBJ1-3; TRBD1 agrees at 9 bases. There are 15 residues in the CDR3. CDR1 and CDR2 from the germline V gene are SNHLY and FYNNEI. The trim removed 6 bases at V and 8 bases at J, leaving 11 bases unmatched. This chain's CDR3 is CASSIPGQGRDTIYF. The CDR3, as DNA: TGTGCCAGCAGCATACCGGGACAGGGAAGAGACACCATATATTTT.

The gene calls are TRBV6-1 and TRBJ1-5, with 8 positions matching TRBD1. Germline trimming cut 6 bases from V and 0 bases from J; bases unmatched to any gene: 4. CDR1 and CDR2 from the germline V gene are MNHNS and SASEGT. There are 15 residues in the CDR3. The CDR3 DNA follows: TGTGCCAGCAGACAGGGGGAGCTTAGCAATCAGCCCCAGCATTTT. Translated, it gives CASRQGELSNQPQHF.

This clone was counted only a few times. V and J are TRBV28 and TRBJ2-7, with 7 bases that match TRBD1. The CDR3 totals 15 residues. V shed 5 bases, J shed 6 bases, and the junction held 13 bases outside the gene matches. CDR1 is MDHEN, CDR2 SYDVKM, per germline. The CDR3 here is CASSPWGRQGAEQYF. The CDR3 nucleotides are TGTGCCAGCAGTCCGTGGGGACGACAGGGCGCCGAGCAGTACTTC.

The chain combines TRBV29-1 with TRBJ2-7; 10 bases align to TRBD2. Germline CDR1 SQVTM, CDR2 ANQGSEA. This CDR3 region has 15 residues. The V and J ends lost 7 bases and 6 bases, in that order; junction bases with no gene match: 15. As DNA, the CDR3 is TGCAGCGCATCCCCCCTAGCGGGGGCCCCGACCGAGCAGTACTTC. Residues: CSASPLAGAPTEQYF.

This clone has a single count. The rearrangement uses TRBV7-7 and TRBJ2-1; 15 bases line up with TRBD2. This CDR3 comprises 20 residues. The germline gives CDR1 SSHAT, CDR2 FNYEAQ (reference sequence). Trimming at V came to 5 bases and at J to 0 bases, leaving 11 bases not matched to a gene. CDR3 sequence: CASSKGLAGGTMSSYNEQFF. CDR3 DNA: TGTGCCAGCAGCAAGGGACTAGCGGGAGGTACAATGAGCTCCTACAATGAGCAGTTCTTC.